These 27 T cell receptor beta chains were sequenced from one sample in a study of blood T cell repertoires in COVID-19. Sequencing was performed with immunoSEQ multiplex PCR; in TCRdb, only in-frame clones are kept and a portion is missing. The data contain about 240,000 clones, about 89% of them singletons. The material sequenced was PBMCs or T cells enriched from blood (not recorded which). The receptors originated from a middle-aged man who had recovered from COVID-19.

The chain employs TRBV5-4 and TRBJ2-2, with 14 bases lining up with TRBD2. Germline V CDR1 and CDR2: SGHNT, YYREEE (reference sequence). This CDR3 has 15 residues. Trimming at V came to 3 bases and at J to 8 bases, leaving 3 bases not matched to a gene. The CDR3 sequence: CASSSGLAGEGELFF. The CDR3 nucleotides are TGTGCCAGCAGCTCGGGACTAGCGGGAGAAGGGGAGCTGTTTTTT.

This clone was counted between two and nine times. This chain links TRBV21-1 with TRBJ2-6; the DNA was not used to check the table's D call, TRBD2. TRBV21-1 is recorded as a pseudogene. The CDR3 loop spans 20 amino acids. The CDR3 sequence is CASSKLPGKRGLSGANVLTF. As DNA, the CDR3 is TGTGCCAGCAGCAAACTCCCAGGGAAGAGGGGACTCTCTGGGGCCAACGTCCTGACTTTC.

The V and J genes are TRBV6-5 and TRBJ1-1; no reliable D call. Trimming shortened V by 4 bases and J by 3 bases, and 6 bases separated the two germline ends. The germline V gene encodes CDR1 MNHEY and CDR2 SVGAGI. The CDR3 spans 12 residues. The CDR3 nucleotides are TGTGCCAGCAGTTCCCTCGACACTGAAGCTTTCTTT. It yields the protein CASSSLDTEAFF.

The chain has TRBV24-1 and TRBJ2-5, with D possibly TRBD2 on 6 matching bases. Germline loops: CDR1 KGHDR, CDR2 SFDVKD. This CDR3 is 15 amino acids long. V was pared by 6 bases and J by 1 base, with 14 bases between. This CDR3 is CATSLGRGGQETQYF. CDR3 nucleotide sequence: TGTGCCACCAGTCTTGGTAGGGGAGGCCAAGAGACCCAGTACTTC.

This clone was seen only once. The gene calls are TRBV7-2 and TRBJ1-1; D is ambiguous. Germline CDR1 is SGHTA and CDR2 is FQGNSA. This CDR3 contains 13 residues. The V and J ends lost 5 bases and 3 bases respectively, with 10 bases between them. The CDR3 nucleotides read TGTGCCAGCAGCCCAGGATATTACACTGAAGCTTTCTTT. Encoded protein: CASSPGYYTEAFF.

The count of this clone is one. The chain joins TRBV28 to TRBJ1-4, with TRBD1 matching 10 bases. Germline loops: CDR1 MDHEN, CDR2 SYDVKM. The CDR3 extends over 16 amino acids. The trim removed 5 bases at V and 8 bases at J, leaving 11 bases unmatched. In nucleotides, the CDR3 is TGTGCCAGCAGTCTAAACCGACAGGGGGCGCGGGAAAAACTGTTTTTT. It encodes CASSLNRQGAREKLFF.

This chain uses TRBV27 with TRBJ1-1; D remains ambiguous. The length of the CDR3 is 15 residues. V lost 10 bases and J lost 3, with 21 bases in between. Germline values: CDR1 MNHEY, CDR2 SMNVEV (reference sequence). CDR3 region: CATKPLALLDTEAFF. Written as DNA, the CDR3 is TGTGCCACCAAGCCTTTAGCACTGTTAGACACTGAAGCTTTCTTT.

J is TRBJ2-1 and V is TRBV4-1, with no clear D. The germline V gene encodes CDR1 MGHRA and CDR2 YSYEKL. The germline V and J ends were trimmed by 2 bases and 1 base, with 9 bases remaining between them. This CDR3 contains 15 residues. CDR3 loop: CASSQQVLSYNEQFF. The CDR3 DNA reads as TGCGCCAGCAGCCAACAGGTGCTTTCCTACAATGAGCAGTTCTTC.

The CDR3 DNA reads TGTGCCAGCAGTTACCGGGACAGTAATCAGCCCCAGCATTTT. Translated, it gives CASSYRDSNQPQHF. V is TRBV6-5 and J is TRBJ1-5, with 7 bases matching TRBD1. CDR1 is MNHEY and CDR2 is SVGAGI in the germline V gene. V shed 2 bases, J shed 4 bases, and the junction held 2 bases outside the gene matches. The CDR3 is 14 residues long.

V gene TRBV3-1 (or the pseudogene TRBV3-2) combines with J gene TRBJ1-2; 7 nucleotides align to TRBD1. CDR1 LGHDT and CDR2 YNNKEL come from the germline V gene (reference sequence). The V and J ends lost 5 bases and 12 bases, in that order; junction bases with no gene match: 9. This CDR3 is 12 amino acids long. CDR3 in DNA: TGTGCCAGCAGCAAGAGACAGGGAGGCAACACCTTC. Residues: CASSKRQGGNTF.

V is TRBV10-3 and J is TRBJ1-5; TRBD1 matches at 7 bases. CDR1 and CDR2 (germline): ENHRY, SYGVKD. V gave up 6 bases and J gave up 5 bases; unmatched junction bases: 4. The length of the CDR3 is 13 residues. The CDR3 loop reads CAISQGDYQPQHF. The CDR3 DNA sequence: TGTGCCATCAGCCAGGGGGACTATCAGCCCCAGCATTTT.

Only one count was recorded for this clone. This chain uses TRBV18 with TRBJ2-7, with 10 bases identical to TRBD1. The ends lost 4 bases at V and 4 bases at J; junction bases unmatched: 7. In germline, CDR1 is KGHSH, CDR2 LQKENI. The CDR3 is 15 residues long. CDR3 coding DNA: TGTGCCAGCTCACAGACGGGACAGGGGCTTTACGAGCAGTACTTC. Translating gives CASSQTGQGLYEQYF.

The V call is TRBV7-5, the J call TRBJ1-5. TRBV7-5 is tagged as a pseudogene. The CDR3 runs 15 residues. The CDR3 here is CARSLRGLGRRPQHF. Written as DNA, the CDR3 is TGTGCCAGAAGCTTACGTGGACTAGGGCGTCGGCCCCAGCATTTT.

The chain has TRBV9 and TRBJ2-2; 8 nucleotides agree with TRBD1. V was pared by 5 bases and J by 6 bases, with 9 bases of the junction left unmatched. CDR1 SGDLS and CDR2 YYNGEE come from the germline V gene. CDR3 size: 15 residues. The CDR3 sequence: CASSDQGAWAGELFF. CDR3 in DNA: TGTGCCAGCAGTGATCAGGGGGCGTGGGCCGGGGAGCTGTTTTTT.

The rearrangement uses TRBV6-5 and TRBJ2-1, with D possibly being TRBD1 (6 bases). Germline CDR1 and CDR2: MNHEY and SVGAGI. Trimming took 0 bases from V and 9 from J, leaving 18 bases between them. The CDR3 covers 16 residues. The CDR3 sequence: CASSYSNQGRGGEQFF. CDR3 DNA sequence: TGTGCCAGCAGTTACTCGAATCAAGGGCGAGGGGGTGAGCAGTTCTTC.

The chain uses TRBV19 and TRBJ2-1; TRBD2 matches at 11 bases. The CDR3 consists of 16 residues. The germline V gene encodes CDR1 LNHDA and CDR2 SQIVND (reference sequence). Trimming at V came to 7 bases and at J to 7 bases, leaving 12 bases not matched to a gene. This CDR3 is CASTPVRSSGRNEQFF. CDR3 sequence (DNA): TGTGCCAGTACCCCGGTTCGATCTAGCGGGAGGAATGAGCAGTTCTTC.

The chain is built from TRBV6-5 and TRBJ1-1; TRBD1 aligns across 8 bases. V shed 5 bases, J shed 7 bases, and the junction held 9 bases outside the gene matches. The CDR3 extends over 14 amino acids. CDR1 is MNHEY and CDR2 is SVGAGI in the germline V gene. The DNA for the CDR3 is TGTGCCAGCAGTCTCACAGGGGGGGTACTTGAAGCTTTCTTT. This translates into CASSLTGGVLEAFF.

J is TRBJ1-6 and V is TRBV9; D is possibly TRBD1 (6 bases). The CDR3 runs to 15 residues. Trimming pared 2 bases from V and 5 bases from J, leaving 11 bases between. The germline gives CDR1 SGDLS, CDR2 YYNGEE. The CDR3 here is CASSVTGQDNSPLHF. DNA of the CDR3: TGTGCCAGCAGCGTCACGGGACAAGATAATTCACCCCTCCACTTT.

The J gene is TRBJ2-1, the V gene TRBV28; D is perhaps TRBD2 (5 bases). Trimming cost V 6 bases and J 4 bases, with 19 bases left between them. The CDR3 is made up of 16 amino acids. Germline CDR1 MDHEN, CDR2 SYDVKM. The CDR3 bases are TGTGCCAGCAGCCGCCTTGGACTCAAGCAGTACAATGAGCAGTTCTTC. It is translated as CASSRLGLKQYNEQFF.

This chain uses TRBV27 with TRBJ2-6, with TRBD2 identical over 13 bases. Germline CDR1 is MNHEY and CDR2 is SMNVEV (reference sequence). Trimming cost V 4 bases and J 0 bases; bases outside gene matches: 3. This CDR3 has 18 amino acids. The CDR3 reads CASSYGLAGVSGANVLTF. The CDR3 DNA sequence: TGTGCCAGCAGTTACGGACTAGCGGGAGTCTCTGGGGCCAACGTCCTGACTTTC.

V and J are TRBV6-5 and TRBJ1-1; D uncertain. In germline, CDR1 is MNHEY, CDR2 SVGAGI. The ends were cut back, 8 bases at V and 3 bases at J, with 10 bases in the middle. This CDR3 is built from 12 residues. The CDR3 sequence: CASVGVDTEAFF. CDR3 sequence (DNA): TGTGCCAGCGTTGGAGTGGACACTGAAGCTTTCTTT.

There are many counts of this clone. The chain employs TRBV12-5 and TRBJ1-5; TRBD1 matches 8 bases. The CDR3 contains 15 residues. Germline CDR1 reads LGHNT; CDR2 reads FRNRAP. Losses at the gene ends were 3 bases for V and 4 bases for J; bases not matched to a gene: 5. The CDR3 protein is CASGFWGQENQPQHF. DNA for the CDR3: TGTGCTAGTGGTTTTTGGGGACAGGAAAATCAGCCCCAGCATTTT.

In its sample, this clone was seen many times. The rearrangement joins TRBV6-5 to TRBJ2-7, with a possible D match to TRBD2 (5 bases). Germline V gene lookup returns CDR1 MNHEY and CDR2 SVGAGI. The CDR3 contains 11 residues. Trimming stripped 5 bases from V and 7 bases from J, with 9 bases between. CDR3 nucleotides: TGTGCCAGCAGTCCGAGGGAGGAGCAGTACTTC. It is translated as CASSPREEQYF.

The CDR3 sequence is CASRSWTGDQYGYTF. For the CDR3, the DNA is TGTGCCAGCAGATCTTGGACAGGGGATCAGTATGGCTACACCTTC. This sequence joins TRBV28 and TRBJ1-2; TRBD1 agrees at 9 bases. CDR1 is MDHEN, CDR2 SYDVKM, per germline. The CDR3 extends over 15 amino acids. The V gene end was trimmed by 6 bases and the J gene end by 5 bases; junction bases not matched to a gene: 10.

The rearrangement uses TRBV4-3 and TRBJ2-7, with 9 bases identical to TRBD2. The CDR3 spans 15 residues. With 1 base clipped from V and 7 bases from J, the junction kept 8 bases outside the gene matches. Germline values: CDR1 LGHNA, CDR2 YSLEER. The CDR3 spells CASSQAVAGGDEQYF. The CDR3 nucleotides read TGCGCCAGCAGCCAAGCCGTCGCGGGAGGGGATGAGCAGTACTTC.

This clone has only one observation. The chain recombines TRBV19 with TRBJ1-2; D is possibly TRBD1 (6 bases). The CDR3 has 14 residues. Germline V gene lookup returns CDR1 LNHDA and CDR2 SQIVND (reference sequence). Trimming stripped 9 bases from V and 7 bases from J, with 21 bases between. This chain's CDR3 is CASLSPQGYLGYTF. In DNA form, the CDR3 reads TGTGCCAGCCTAAGCCCCCAGGGGTACCTTGGCTACACCTTC.

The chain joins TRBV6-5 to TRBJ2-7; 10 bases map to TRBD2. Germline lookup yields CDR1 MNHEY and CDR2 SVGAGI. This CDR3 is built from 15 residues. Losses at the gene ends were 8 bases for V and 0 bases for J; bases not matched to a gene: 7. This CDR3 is CASGLAGVNSYEQYF. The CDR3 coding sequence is TGTGCCAGCGGTCTAGCGGGGGTAAACTCCTACGAGCAGTACTTC.